The following is a T cell receptor beta chain sequence with its context. The CDR3 consists of 15 residues. Germline V gene data show CDR1 as MDHEN and CDR2 as SYDVKM. Losses at the gene ends were 10 bases for V and 3 bases for J; bases not matched to a gene: 14. These data are taken from a study of T-cell reconstitution after alpha-beta-depleted transplantation in children. It was with unique molecular identifiers that the TCRbeta library was prepared. Using its own MiXCR run on the PCR reads, TCRdb lists one record per CDR3 protein. The data hold about half a million distinct CDR3 sequences, with approximately 12% observed a single time.

The TCR originated in a human donor who donated a stem cell graft to a child with combined immunodeficiency. The sample consisted of PBMCs from the stem cell graft donor, taken from the stem cell graft. The genes are TRBV28 and TRBJ2-5; 7 bases are a match to TRBD1. CDR3 DNA sequence: TGTGCCACCTGGGGCCTCGGGACAGCCGAAGAGACCCAGTACTTC. Protein: CATWGLGTAEETQYF.